The subject of this entry is one T cell receptor (beta chain). Its target is not known. From germline, CDR1 is SGHVS and CDR2 FQNEAQ. V lost 0 bases and J lost 0, with 9 bases in between. The CDR3 is 16 residues long. This entry is derived from a study of T cells in tumors after PD-1 blockade. Study context: A subset received ongoing vismodegib 150 mg daily alongside anti-PD-1 therapy. Points from the study as a whole: Clonal replacement, not reinvigoration, is suggested for expanded exhausted CD8+ clones after therapy.

Sequencing was performed with immunoSEQ multiplex PCR; in TCRdb, only in-frame clones are kept and a portion is missing. The sample records roughly 8,500 clones, 50% to 70% being singletons. This chain links TRBV7-8 with TRBJ1-5; D is unresolved. This material consisted of tumor tissue, taken after anti-PD-1 treatment. The sequence was collected from a human donor with basal cell carcinoma. The CDR3 loop reads CASSLAPTDSNQPQHF. The DNA for the CDR3 is TGTGCCAGCAGCTTAGCCCCGACCGATAGCAATCAGCCCCAGCATTTT.